This T cell receptor (beta chain) originates from a study of identical twins. MiXCR, applied by TCRdb to the 5' RACE reads, yields one record per CDR3 protein. This table holds fewer than 650,000 distinct CDR3 sequences, under 8.5% found once. These sequences were also reported in another study, on yellow fever vaccine responses in identical twins.

The sequence came from a young woman in good health. Sequencing used PBMCs.

The CDR3 spells CASSLIRDRGDEQYF. The CDR3 DNA sequence: TGTGCCAGCAGCCTAATCCGGGACAGGGGTGACGAGCAGTACTTC. The chain links TRBV7-8 to TRBJ2-7; 10 positions match TRBD1. There are 15 residues in the CDR3. Germline trimming cut 5 bases from V and 5 bases from J; bases unmatched to any gene: 9. Germline V gives CDR1 SGHVS, CDR2 FQNEAQ.